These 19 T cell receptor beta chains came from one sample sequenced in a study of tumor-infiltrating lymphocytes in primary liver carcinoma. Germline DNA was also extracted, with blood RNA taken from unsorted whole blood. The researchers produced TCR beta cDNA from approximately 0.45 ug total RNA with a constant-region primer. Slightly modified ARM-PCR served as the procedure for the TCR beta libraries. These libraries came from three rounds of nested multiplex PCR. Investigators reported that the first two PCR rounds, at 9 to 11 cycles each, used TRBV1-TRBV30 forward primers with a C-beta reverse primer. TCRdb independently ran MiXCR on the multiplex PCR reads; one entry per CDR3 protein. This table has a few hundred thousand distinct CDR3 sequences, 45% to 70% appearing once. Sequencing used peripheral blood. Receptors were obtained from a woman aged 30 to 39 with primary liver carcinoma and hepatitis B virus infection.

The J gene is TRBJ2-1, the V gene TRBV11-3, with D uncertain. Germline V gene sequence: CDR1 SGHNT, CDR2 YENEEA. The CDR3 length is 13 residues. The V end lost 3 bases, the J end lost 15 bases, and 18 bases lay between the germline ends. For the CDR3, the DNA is TGTGCCAGCAGCTTCCAGGCCGAGAATGAACGGTTCTTC. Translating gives CASSFQAENERFF.

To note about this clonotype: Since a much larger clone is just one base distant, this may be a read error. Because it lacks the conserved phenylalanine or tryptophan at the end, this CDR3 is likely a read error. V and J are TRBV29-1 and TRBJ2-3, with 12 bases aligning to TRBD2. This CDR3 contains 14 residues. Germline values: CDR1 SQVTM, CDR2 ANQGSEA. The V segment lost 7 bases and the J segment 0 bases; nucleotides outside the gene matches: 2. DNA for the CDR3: TGCAGCGCAGGGACTAGCGGGAGCACAGATACGCAGTATGTT. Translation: CSAGTSGSTDTQYV.

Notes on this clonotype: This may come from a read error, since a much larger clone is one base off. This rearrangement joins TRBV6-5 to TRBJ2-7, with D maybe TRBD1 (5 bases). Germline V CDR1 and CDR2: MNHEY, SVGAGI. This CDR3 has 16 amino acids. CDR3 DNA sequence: TGTGCCTGCAGTTACGGGCAGGGTTTGGGATCCTACGAGCAGTACTTC. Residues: CACSYGQGLGSYEQYF.

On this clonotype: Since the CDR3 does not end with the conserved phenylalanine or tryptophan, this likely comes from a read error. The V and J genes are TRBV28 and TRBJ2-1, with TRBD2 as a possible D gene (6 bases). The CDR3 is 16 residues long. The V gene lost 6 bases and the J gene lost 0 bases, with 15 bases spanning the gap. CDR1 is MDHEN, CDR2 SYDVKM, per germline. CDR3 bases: TGTGCCAGCAGAAACTATAGCGGAATCTCCTACAATGAGCAGTTCATC. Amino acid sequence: CASRNYSGISYNEQFI.

CDR3: CASSSPTFNEQFF. The CDR3 DNA reads TGTGCCAGCAGCTCTCCTACCTTCAATGAGCAGTTCTTC. The chain has TRBV13 and TRBJ2-1; D is ambiguous. V was pared by 4 bases and J by 6 bases, with 10 bases between. Per germline, CDR1 PRHDT and CDR2 FYEKMQ (reference sequence). The length of the CDR3 is 13 residues.

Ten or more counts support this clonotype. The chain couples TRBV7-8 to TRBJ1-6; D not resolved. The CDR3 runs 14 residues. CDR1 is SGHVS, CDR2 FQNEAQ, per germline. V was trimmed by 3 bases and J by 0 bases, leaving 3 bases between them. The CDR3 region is CASSLGSYNSPLHF. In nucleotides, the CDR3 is TGTGCCAGCAGCTTGGGCTCCTATAATTCACCCCTCCACTTT. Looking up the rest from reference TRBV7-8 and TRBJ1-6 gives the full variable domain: GAGVSQSPRYKVAKRGQDVALRCDPISGHVSLFWYQQALGQGPEFLTYFQNEAQLDKSGLPSDRFFAERPEGSVSTLKIQRTQQEDSAVYLCASSLGSYNSPLHFGNGTRLTVT.

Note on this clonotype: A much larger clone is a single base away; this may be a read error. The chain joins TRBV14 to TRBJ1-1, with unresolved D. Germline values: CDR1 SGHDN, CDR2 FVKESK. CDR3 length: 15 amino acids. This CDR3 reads CARSPSGRRNTEAFF. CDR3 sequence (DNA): TGTGCCAGAAGCCCGTCCGGACGGAGGAACACTGAAGCTTTCTTT.

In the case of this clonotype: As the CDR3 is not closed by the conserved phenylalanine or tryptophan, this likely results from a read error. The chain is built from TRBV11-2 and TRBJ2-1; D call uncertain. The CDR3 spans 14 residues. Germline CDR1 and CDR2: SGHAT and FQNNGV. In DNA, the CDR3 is TGTACCAGCAGCTTAGAGGAAACCTACAATGAGCAGTTCCTC. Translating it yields CTSSLEETYNEQFL.

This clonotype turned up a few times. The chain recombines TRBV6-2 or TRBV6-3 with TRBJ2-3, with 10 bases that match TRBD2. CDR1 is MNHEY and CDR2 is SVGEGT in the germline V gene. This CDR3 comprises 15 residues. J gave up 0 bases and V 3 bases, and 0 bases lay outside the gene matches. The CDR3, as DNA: TGTGCCAGCAGTTATAGCGGGAGGAGCACAGATACGCAGTATTTT. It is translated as CASSYSGRSTDTQYF.

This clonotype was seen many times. The CDR3 loop is CSVEGGLHTDTQYF. DNA for the CDR3: TGCAGCGTTGAAGGGGGTCTCCACACAGATACGCAGTATTTT. V usage is TRBV29-1 and J usage is TRBJ2-3; no clear D gene. Germline values: CDR1 SQVTM, CDR2 ANQGSEA. Trimming took off 1 base at V and 2 bases at J, with 10 bases between the two ends. This CDR3 contains 14 residues.

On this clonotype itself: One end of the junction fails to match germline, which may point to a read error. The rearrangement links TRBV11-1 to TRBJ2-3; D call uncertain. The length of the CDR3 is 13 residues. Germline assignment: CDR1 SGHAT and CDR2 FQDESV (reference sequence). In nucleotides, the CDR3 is TGTGCCAGCAGCCCCAATACTCCAGATACCCAGTATTTT. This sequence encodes CASSPNTPDTQYF.

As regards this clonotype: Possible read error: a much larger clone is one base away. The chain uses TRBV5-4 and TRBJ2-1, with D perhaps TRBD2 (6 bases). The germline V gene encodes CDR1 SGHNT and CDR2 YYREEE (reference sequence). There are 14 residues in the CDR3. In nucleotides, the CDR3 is TGTGCCAGCAGCTCGGGAGTCTCCTACGATGAGCAGTTCTTC. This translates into CASSSGVSYDEQFF.

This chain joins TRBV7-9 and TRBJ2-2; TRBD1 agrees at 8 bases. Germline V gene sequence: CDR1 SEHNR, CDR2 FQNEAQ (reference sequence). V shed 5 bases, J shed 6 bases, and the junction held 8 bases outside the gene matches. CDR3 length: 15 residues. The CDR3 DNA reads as TGTGCCAGCAGCACAGGCCGACAGGGGCCCGGGGAGCTGTTTTTT. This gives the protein CASSTGRQGPGELFF.

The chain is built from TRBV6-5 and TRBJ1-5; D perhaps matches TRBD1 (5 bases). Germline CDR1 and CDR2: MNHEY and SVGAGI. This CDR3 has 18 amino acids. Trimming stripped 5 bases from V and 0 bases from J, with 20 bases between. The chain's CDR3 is CASSTGRGGKYSNQPQHF. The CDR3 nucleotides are TGTGCCAGCAGTACGGGGAGGGGCGGGAAGTATAGCAATCAGCCCCAGCATTTT.

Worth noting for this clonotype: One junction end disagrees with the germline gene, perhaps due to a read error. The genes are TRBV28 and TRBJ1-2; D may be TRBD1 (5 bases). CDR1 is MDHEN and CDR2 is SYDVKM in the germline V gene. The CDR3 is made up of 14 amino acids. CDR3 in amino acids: CANSSSPGGYGYTF. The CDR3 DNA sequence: TGTGCCAACAGTTCTTCCCCGGGGGGCTATGGCTACACCTTC.

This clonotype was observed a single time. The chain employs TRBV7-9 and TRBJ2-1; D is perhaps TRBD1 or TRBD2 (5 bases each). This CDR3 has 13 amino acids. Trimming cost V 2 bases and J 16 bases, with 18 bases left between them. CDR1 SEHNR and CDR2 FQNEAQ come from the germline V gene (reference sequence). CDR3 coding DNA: TGTGCCAGCAGCTTACCTGGACCCTGGGGGAAATTCTTC. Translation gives CASSLPGPWGKFF.

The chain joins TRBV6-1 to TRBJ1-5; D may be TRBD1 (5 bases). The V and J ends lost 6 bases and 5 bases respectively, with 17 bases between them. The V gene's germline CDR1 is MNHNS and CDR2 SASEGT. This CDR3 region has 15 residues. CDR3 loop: CASRGTLGYDQPQHF. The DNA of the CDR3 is TGTGCCAGCAGGGGGACCCTGGGGTACGATCAGCCCCAGCATTTT.

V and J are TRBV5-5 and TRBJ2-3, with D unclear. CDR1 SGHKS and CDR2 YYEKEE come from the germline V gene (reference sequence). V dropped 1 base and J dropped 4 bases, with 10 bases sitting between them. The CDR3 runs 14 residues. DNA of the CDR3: TGTGCCAGCAGCTTGCCCTTTTGGTCAGATACGCAGTATTTT. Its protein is CASSLPFWSDTQYF.

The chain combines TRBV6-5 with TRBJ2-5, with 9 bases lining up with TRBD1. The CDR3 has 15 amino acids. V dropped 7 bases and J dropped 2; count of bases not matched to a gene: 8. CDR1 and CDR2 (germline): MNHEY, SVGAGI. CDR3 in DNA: TGTGCCAGCAAAGACGACAGGGGGGGGCAAGAGACCCAGTACTTC. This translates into CASKDDRGGQETQYF.